This T cell receptor (beta chain) was found in a study of cytomegalovirus exposure and HLA in healthy donors. Study-level findings and limits: A later analysis reported that several of the most significant clusters appeared to be linked to common viral pathogens, among them Epstein-Barr virus. The investigators catalogued 160 or so TCR beta chains as cytomegalovirus-associated. The records held CMV serostatus as the only immune exposure information.

V lost 1 base, J lost 1 base, and 6 bases stayed unmatched. The CDR3 length is 15 residues. CDR1 is GTSNPN, CDR2 SVGIG, per germline (reference sequence). Concerning this clone itself: The target antigen is unknown.

Primers included in the PCR were 60 Vbeta and 13 Jbeta primers. Libraries were prepared by immunoSEQ multiplex PCR; TCRdb keeps only in-frame clonotypes and omits some of them. Of around 190,000 clones listed, 80% are singletons. Material: PBMCs. The sequence derives from a man aged 40-50 years in good health and CMV-seronegative. This chain connects TRBV30 to TRBJ1-1; 7 bases line up with TRBD1. The CDR3 loop is CAWSADRAPNTEAFF. The CDR3 bases are TGTGCCTGGAGTGCTGACAGGGCCCCGAACACTGAAGCTTTCTTT.